This T cell receptor (beta chain) originates from a study of cytomegalovirus exposure and HLA in healthy donors. With regard to this clone: What it binds is not known.

The PCR made use of 60 Vbeta and 13 Jbeta primers. Measured with immunoSEQ multiplex PCR; TCRdb has only the in-frame clones, and not every one. The repertoire has about 140,000 clones, over 75% of them found once; the top ten carry approximately 4.3%. CDR3 length: 17 amino acids. Germline CDR1 is SGHRS and CDR2 is YFSETQ. Trimming at V came to 4 bases and at J to 6 bases, leaving 9 bases not matched to a gene. Study-wide findings and caveats: The CMV antigen specificity of a few CMV-associated chains was confirmed through in vitro analysis.

The sequence was obtained from a young man in good health. The rearrangement uses TRBV5-1 and TRBJ2-1; 14 nucleotides match TRBD2. Sequenced input: PBMCs. CDR3 region: CASSQTSGRAASNEQFF. DNA for the CDR3: TGCGCCAGCAGCCAGACTAGCGGGAGGGCCGCTAGCAATGAGCAGTTCTTC.